The 28 T cell receptor beta chains below were found in one sample sequenced in a study of blood T cell repertoires in COVID-19. Profiling relied on immunoSEQ multiplex PCR, and the TCRdb table lists in-frame clones only, not all of them. The sample records 150,000 or so clones, 75% to 95% being singletons. Sequenced input: peripheral blood. The receptors were gathered from a man aged 50 or older with acute or convalescent COVID-19.

To note about this clone: This same CDR3 is encoded by further DNA sequences in the sample. J is TRBJ1-2 and V is TRBV6-5; no reliable D call. The V end lost 0 bases, the J end lost 4 bases, and 6 bases lay between the germline ends. This CDR3 spans 13 amino acids. Germline CDR1 reads MNHEY; CDR2 reads SVGAGI. The CDR3 nucleotides read TGTGCCAGCAGTTACTCGGCTGGCTATGGCTACACCTTC. This codes for CASSYSAGYGYTF.

The chain employs TRBV5-1 and TRBJ2-5; D not resolved. V was trimmed by 4 bases and J by 2 bases, leaving 6 bases between them. CDR3 length equals 12 residues. Germline loops: CDR1 SGHRS, CDR2 YFSETQ. The CDR3 coding sequence is TGCGCCAGCAGCCTCTCGCAAGAGACCCAGTACTTC. It translates to CASSLSQETQYF.

The chain links TRBV10-1 to TRBJ1-3, with D tentatively TRBD1 (6 bases). The CDR3 loop spans 14 amino acids. The germline V and J ends were trimmed by 4 bases and 4 bases, with 11 bases remaining between them. Per the germline V gene, CDR1 is WNHNN and CDR2 is SYGVQD (reference sequence). The CDR3 DNA reads as TGCGCCAGCAGTGTAGGGGGTAAGGGAAACACCATATATTTT. Protein sequence: CASSVGGKGNTIYF.

J is TRBJ2-7 and V is TRBV27; D perhaps matches TRBD2 (6 bases). The CDR3 runs to 15 residues. Deletions cut 1 base from V and 2 bases from J, with 12 bases between. Germline V lookup: CDR1 MNHEY, CDR2 SMNVEV (reference sequence). CDR3 DNA sequence: TGTGCCAGCAGTTTATTCCGGGGGACCCCCTACGAGCAGTACTTC. This gives the protein CASSLFRGTPYEQYF.

The chain carries TRBV28 and TRBJ1-2; TRBD1 matches at 9 bases. The length of the CDR3 is 16 residues. Trimming cost V 10 bases and J 8 bases; bases outside gene matches: 20. The germline V gene has CDR1 MDHEN and CDR2 SYDVKM. The CDR3 nucleotides are TGTGCCACCCCGGGGGGGCCCCGGACAGGGGAAGGCGGCTACACCTTC. Translated, it gives CATPGGPRTGEGGYTF.

This sequence joins TRBV14 and TRBJ1-4, with D tentatively TRBD1 (5 bases). The length of the CDR3 is 13 residues. The ends were cut back, 2 bases at V and 8 bases at J, with 9 bases in the middle. Germline-derived CDR1 and CDR2 are SGHDN and FVKESK. The CDR3 sequence: CASSQIRVEKLFF. For the CDR3, the DNA is TGTGCCAGCAGCCAAATCAGGGTGGAAAAACTGTTTTTT.

The chain employs TRBV11-1 and TRBJ2-4, with D possibly matching TRBD2 (5 bases). CDR3 length: 14 amino acids. Germline V gene data show CDR1 as SGHAT and CDR2 as FQDESV (reference sequence). Trimming shortened V by 4 bases and J by 3 bases, and 10 bases separated the two germline ends. CDR3 protein: CASSSGGVKNIQYF. The CDR3 nucleotides are TGTGCCAGCAGCTCTGGAGGTGTCAAAAACATTCAGTACTTC.

This clone appeared a single time. The chain couples TRBV2 to TRBJ2-7, with TRBD2 as a possible D gene (5 bases). The V end was cut by 4 bases, the J end by 7 bases, with 17 bases between. Germline CDR1 reads SNHLY; CDR2 reads FYNNEI. The CDR3 covers 14 residues. In nucleotides, the CDR3 is TGTGCCAGCAGTGTGTACCGAGTCGGGGAGGAGCAGTACTTC. This codes for CASSVYRVGEEQYF.

The CDR3 sequence: CASSSLDRMNTEAFF. The CDR3 DNA is TGTGCCAGCAGCTCCTTAGACAGGATGAACACTGAAGCTTTCTTT. This rearrangement joins TRBV5-6 to TRBJ1-1; tentatively, D is TRBD1 (6 bases). The V gene's germline CDR1 is SGHDT and CDR2 YYEEEE. This CDR3 is built from 15 residues. Trimming took off 3 bases at V and 0 bases at J, with 12 bases between the two ends.

DNA for the CDR3: TGTGCCAGCAGCCCGACTAACTCTGGGGCCAACGTCCTGACTTTC. It specifies CASSPTNSGANVLTF. V gene TRBV7-3 combines with J gene TRBJ2-6, with a possible D match to TRBD2 (5 bases). The CDR3 length is 15 residues. Germline loops: CDR1 SGHTA, CDR2 FQGTGA. V was shortened by 5 bases and J by 0 bases, with 8 bases between the two germline ends. Together with reference TRBV7-3 and TRBJ2-6, the CDR3 gives the full variable domain: GAGVSQTPSNKVTEKGKYVELRCDPISGHTALYWYRQSLGQGPEFLIYFQGTGAADDSGLPNDRFFAVRPEGSVSTLKIQRTERGDSAVYLCASSPTNSGANVLTFGAGSRLTVL.

The chain recombines TRBV7-9 with TRBJ2-1; unclear D gene. The CDR3 covers 16 residues. Germline assignment: CDR1 SEHNR and CDR2 FQNEAQ (reference sequence). Deletions cut 1 base from V and 9 bases from J, with 19 bases between. CDR3 amino acids: CASSLGRRWVLSEQFF. The CDR3 DNA follows: TGTGCCAGCAGCTTAGGGCGGAGATGGGTTCTAAGTGAGCAGTTCTTC.

As for this clone: Additional DNA sequences in this sample encode the identical CDR3. V is TRBV6-1 and J is TRBJ1-3; D not certain. Germline V lookup: CDR1 MNHNS, CDR2 SASEGT. CDR3 length equals 15 residues. V lost 0 bases and J 0 bases, leaving 6 bases between the germline ends. CDR3 in amino acids: CASSEAQASGNTIYF. The CDR3 coding sequence is TGTGCCAGCAGTGAAGCGCAGGCCTCTGGAAACACCATATATTTT.

The chain joins TRBV18 to TRBJ2-2; TRBD1 aligns across 8 bases. The CDR3 runs to 15 residues. Germline V gives CDR1 KGHSH, CDR2 LQKENI. J gave up 6 bases and V 5 bases, and 8 bases lay outside the gene matches. The CDR3 spells CASSSRTGKAGELFF. The CDR3 bases are TGTGCCAGCTCATCCAGGACAGGGAAGGCCGGGGAGCTGTTTTTT.

The gene calls are TRBV5-1 and TRBJ1-1; D is perhaps TRBD1 (6 bases). Looked up from germline, CDR1 is SGHRS and CDR2 is YFSETQ. CDR3 length: 15 residues. V was clipped by 3 bases and J by 2 bases, with 14 bases between them. CDR3 in DNA: TGCGCCAGCAGCTCGCACAGGGCGAGAAACACTGAAGCTTTCTTT. The encoded protein is CASSSHRARNTEAFF.

The chain links TRBV7-9 to TRBJ2-2; a possible D gene is TRBD1 (5 bases). The CDR3 is made up of 16 amino acids. Per germline, CDR1 SEHNR and CDR2 FQNEAQ (reference sequence). Between the trimmed V and J ends, which lost 5 bases and 5 bases, there was a span of 18 bases. Written as DNA, the CDR3 is TGTGCCAGCAGCAAGAGGTCTCAGGGTCGAACCGGGGAGCTGTTTTTT. The encoded protein is CASSKRSQGRTGELFF.

CDR3 amino acids: CASSVTVSRATQYF. CDR3 bases: TGTGCCAGTAGTGTGACTGTTTCCAGGGCTACGCAGTATTTT. This chain uses TRBV19 with TRBJ2-3; D possibly corresponds to TRBD1 (5 bases). The germline gives CDR1 LNHDA, CDR2 SQIVND (reference sequence). V lost 5 bases and J 8 bases, leaving 17 bases between the germline ends. CDR3 length equals 14 residues.

The chain joins TRBV18 to TRBJ1-2, with 8 bases fitting TRBD1. The CDR3 runs 15 residues. V lost 2 bases to trimming and J lost 3 bases; unmatched junction nucleotides: 5. CDR1 is KGHSH and CDR2 is LQKENI in the germline V gene. This chain's CDR3 is CASSPGAGGDYGYTF. CDR3 DNA sequence: TGTGCCAGCTCACCAGGGGCAGGGGGCGACTATGGCTACACCTTC.

The chain couples TRBV19 to TRBJ1-1; no clear D gene. Trimming stripped 4 bases from V and 9 bases from J, with 9 bases between. This CDR3 has 11 residues. CDR1 and CDR2 (germline): LNHDA, SQIVND (reference sequence). CDR3 region: CASSSGPKAFF. CDR3 bases: TGTGCCAGTAGTAGTGGCCCAAAAGCTTTCTTT.

The rearrangement links TRBV5-1 to TRBJ2-5; 9 bases map to TRBD2. CDR3 length: 15 residues. Trimming at V came to 0 bases and at J to 8 bases, leaving 8 bases not matched to a gene. Germline assignment: CDR1 SGHRS and CDR2 YFSETQ. The CDR3 region is CASSLGGGGWKTQYF. CDR3 sequence (DNA): TGCGCCAGCAGCTTGGGCGGGGGGGGCTGGAAAACCCAGTACTTC.

This clone has just a few counts. The genes are TRBV19 and TRBJ1-6; 12 nucleotides agree with TRBD1. V was clipped by 5 bases and J by 9 bases; unmatched bases: 11. The germline CDR1 and CDR2 sequences are LNHDA and SQIVND (reference sequence). The CDR3 is 17 amino acids. The CDR3 sequence is CASSPNAGTGGTSPLHF. The CDR3 nucleotides read TGTGCCAGTAGTCCTAACGCCGGGACAGGGGGCACTTCACCCCTCCACTTT.

The J gene is TRBJ2-3, the V gene TRBV9; 7 nucleotides line up with TRBD1. Trimming removed 0 bases from V and 1 base from J; junction bases left unmatched: 2. Per germline, CDR1 SGDLS and CDR2 YYNGEE. This CDR3 comprises 15 residues. CDR3 sequence reads: CASSVGGGGTDTQYF. CDR3 DNA: TGTGCCAGCAGCGTAGGAGGGGGCGGCACAGATACGCAGTATTTT. The variable domain in full, with the rest retrieved from reference TRBV9 and TRBJ2-3, is DSGVTQTPKHLITATGQRVTLRCSPRSGDLSVYWYQQSLDQGLQFLIQYYNGEERAKGNILERFSAQQFPDLHSELNLSSLELGDSALYFCASSVGGGGTDTQYFGPGTRLTVL.

V usage is TRBV9 and J usage is TRBJ2-5; 11 nucleotides line up with TRBD2. The CDR3 covers 16 residues. The V segment lost 0 bases and the J segment 2 bases; nucleotides outside the gene matches: 3. In germline, CDR1 is SGDLS, CDR2 YYNGEE. CDR3 amino acids: CASSVGTSGLQETQYF. CDR3 sequence (DNA): TGTGCCAGCAGCGTAGGGACTAGCGGGTTACAAGAGACCCAGTACTTC.

The genes are TRBV19 and TRBJ1-2; 8 bases match TRBD1. Germline values: CDR1 LNHDA, CDR2 SQIVND (reference sequence). After removal of 3 bases from V and 1 base from J, the junction contained 7 bases not matched to a gene. CDR3 length: 16 residues. The CDR3 sequence: CASSIGGTGVNYGYTF. For the CDR3, the DNA is TGTGCCAGTAGTATCGGCGGGACAGGAGTTAACTATGGCTACACCTTC.

The CDR3 DNA is TGTGCCAGCTGCGGGGCCGCACACTACGAGCAGTACTTC. Translated, it gives CASCGAAHYEQYF. The chain recombines TRBV11-1 with TRBJ2-7; a weak D match, TRBD2 (6 bases). The CDR3 runs 13 residues. Germline CDR1 is SGHAT and CDR2 is FQDESV (reference sequence). V was shortened by 8 bases and J by 3 bases, with 14 bases between the two germline ends.

This chain joins TRBV30 and TRBJ2-7, with 7 bases that match TRBD1. CDR1 and CDR2 (germline): GTSNPN, SVGIG (reference sequence). The V and J ends lost 5 bases and 3 bases, in that order; junction bases with no gene match: 7. CDR3 length: 13 amino acids. The CDR3 nucleotides read TGTGCCTGGGGAAAAGGGGGCGGCTACGAGCAGTACTTC. Translation: CAWGKGGGYEQYF.

V gene TRBV5-1 combines with J gene TRBJ2-5; TRBD1 agrees at 8 bases. In germline, CDR1 is SGHRS, CDR2 YFSETQ. With 4 bases clipped from V and 4 bases from J, the junction kept 6 bases outside the gene matches. The CDR3 covers 14 residues. The CDR3 bases are TGCGCCAGCAGCCCGACAGGGGTGCGAGAGACCCAGTACTTC. Amino acids: CASSPTGVRETQYF.

The rearrangement uses TRBV7-8 and TRBJ2-3; no clear D. The CDR3 has 13 residues. Germline V CDR1 and CDR2: SGHVS, FQNEAQ. Trimming left V 3 bases short and J 4 bases short, with 8 bases between. In DNA, the CDR3 is TGTGCCAGCAGCTTGTATGGCCCAGATACGCAGTATTTT. As protein: CASSLYGPDTQYF.

The V call is TRBV7-9, the J call TRBJ2-3, with 9 nucleotides matching TRBD2. CDR1 and CDR2 from the germline V gene are SEHNR and FQNEAQ (reference sequence). V was clipped by 5 bases and J by 6 bases; unmatched bases: 15. CDR3 size: 17 residues. Here the CDR3 DNA reads TGTGCCAGCAGCCAGGGGGGGACTAGCTCGACCGGGGATACGCAGTATTTT. Amino acid sequence: CASSQGGTSSTGDTQYF.